This T cell receptor (beta chain) was recorded in a study of blood T cell repertoires in COVID-19. Overall study: Italy, Spain and the United States were the sources of the convalescent and acute COVID-19 samples. T cells, B-cell-depleted T cells, or PBMCs provided the cDNA or gDNA that served as material.

In the original workflow: Quantification of nucleated cells was approximated via reference gene primer amplification. Sequenced by immunoSEQ multiplex PCR; TCRdb stores in-frame clones only, minus some. The V and J calls and clone size are taken from that table; D and trimming were inferred from the DNA. The sample shows about 140,000 clones, roughly 91% of them seen only once. The junction had 6 bases not matched to a gene; V was cut back by 2 bases and J by 5 bases. This CDR3 is built from 15 residues. Looked up from germline, CDR1 is KGHSH and CDR2 is LQKENI. This receptor was taken from a man between 60 and 75 years old with active or convalescent COVID-19. Sequenced sample: peripheral blood. The chain employs TRBV18 and TRBJ2-3, with 8 bases lining up with TRBD1. CDR3 region: CASSPGQGMGDTQYF. In DNA form, the CDR3 reads TGTGCCAGCTCACCAGGACAGGGTATGGGAGATACGCAGTATTTT.